Shown below are 9 T cell receptor beta chains from a single sample sequenced in a study of blood T cell repertoires in COVID-19 (dated by TCRdb to 2018 to 2021). Library preparation was by the immunoSEQ multiplex PCR assay. Not all clones reach the TCRdb copy of this immuneACCESS table, which keeps in-frame sequences only. Checked studies attribute under half of the gap to unresolved V genes and leave the rest unexplained. For this sample there are over 85,000 clones; around four fifths appear just once. The top ten clones comprise 3.4% of the sample. Sequenced material: peripheral blood. These TCRs come from a man between 50 and 59 years old with acute or convalescent COVID-19.

The chain joins TRBV10-2 to TRBJ2-2; 8 nucleotides agree with TRBD2. Germline CDR1 reads WSHSY; CDR2 reads SAAADI. Unmatched junction bases numbered 7, after V lost 2 bases and J lost 11 bases. This CDR3 region has 14 residues. DNA for the CDR3: TGCGCCAGCAGTGAGACGGGGGGGATGGTCGAGCTGTTTTTT. This translates into CASSETGGMVELFF.

The CDR3 DNA is TGCAGCGTTTTGGGGAGCTCCTACGAGCAGTACTTC. This encodes CSVLGSSYEQYF. The V gene is TRBV29-1, the J gene TRBJ2-7, with D possibly matching TRBD2 (5 bases). V was trimmed by 5 bases and J by 0 bases, leaving 8 bases between them. Per germline, CDR1 SQVTM and CDR2 ANQGSEA. The CDR3 contains 12 residues.

This chain uses TRBV29-1 with TRBJ1-3; TRBD1 matches 7 bases. Trimming took 5 bases from V and 2 from J; bases not matched to a gene: 6. The V gene's germline CDR1 is SQVTM and CDR2 ANQGSEA. This CDR3 comprises 14 residues. The CDR3 bases are TGCAGCGTTCCTTCGACAGGGACTGGAAACACCATATATTTT. Protein sequence: CSVPSTGTGNTIYF.

V usage is TRBV11-2 and J usage is TRBJ2-7, with D perhaps matching TRBD2 (5 bases). This CDR3 is built from 14 residues. Germline CDR1 SGHAT, CDR2 FQNNGV. V was clipped by 3 bases and J by 3 bases, with 12 bases between them. CDR3 bases: TGTGCCAGCAGCTTTGGGAGCGGTAACTACGAGCAGTACTTC. Protein product: CASSFGSGNYEQYF.

The V call is TRBV9, the J call TRBJ2-2; D might be TRBD2 (6 bases). V was pared by 2 bases and J by 1 base, with 12 bases between. The CDR3 consists of 16 residues. Germline CDR1 is SGDLS and CDR2 is YYNGEE. The CDR3 DNA is TGTGCCAGCAGCGTCCCTCCTAGCGAGAACACCGGGGAGCTGTTTTTT. Its translation is CASSVPPSENTGELFF.

The chain employs TRBV18 and TRBJ1-4, with 8 bases aligning to TRBD1. CDR3 length: 15 amino acids. Germline trimming cut 0 bases from V and 5 bases from J; bases unmatched to any gene: 2. The germline CDR1 and CDR2 sequences are KGHSH and LQKENI. The CDR3 DNA sequence: TGTGCCAGCTCACCACCGAACAGGGGGAATGAAAAACTGTTTTTT. Encoded protein: CASSPPNRGNEKLFF.

The J gene is TRBJ2-1, the V gene TRBV6-4; maybe TRBD2 (5 bases). The CDR3 runs 17 residues. V lost 3 bases, J lost 0 bases, and 15 bases lay in between. Germline assignment: CDR1 MRHNA and CDR2 SNTAGT. The CDR3 bases are TGTGCCAGCAGTGATGGGGTATCGGGGAGCTCCTACAATGAGCAGTTCTTC. As protein: CASSDGVSGSSYNEQFF.

This chain connects TRBV25-1 to TRBJ2-5; 8 positions agree with TRBD2. The germline gives CDR1 MGHDK, CDR2 SYGVNS. Losses at the gene ends were 3 bases for V and 3 bases for J; bases not matched to a gene: 12. The CDR3 sequence is 17 residues long. CDR3 residues: CASSDPVRGGWEETQYF. The CDR3, as DNA: TGTGCCAGCAGTGACCCGGTTCGGGGGGGCTGGGAAGAGACCCAGTACTTC.

The V call is TRBV20-1, the J call TRBJ2-1; TRBD1 is a possible D gene (6 bases). Per germline, CDR1 DFQATT and CDR2 SNEGSKA (reference sequence). This CDR3 spans 16 amino acids. V lost 3 bases to trimming and J lost 1 base, with 16 bases between them. CDR3 nucleotides: TGCAGTGCTAGTGTAGACAGGACCCCTTCCTACAATGAGCAGTTCTTC. Its protein product is CSASVDRTPSYNEQFF.